This TCR beta chain was sequenced in a study of T cells in localized non-small cell lung cancer. Study results and limitations: Adjacent uninvolved lung had the highest clonality, suggesting focused antigen responses. It remains possible that heterogeneity exists, since only one tumor region was sequenced. Paired adjacent lung recovered a median around 60 of the top 100 tumor clones. Density of T cells in blood, when higher, went with longer overall survival.

Notes on this clone: Its antigen is unidentified.

Data came from immunoSEQ multiplex PCR; TCRdb stores just in-frame clones and leaves some out. The table has roughly 19,000 clones, approximately 80% seen once. The TCR originated in a man between 40 and 70 years old with stage I lung adenocarcinoma. This specimen consisted of peripheral blood, obtained before any cancer treatment.

DNA of the CDR3: TGTGCCAGCAGAGGACAGTTGAACACTGAAGCTTTCTTT. It encodes CASRGQLNTEAFF. The gene calls are TRBV2 and TRBJ1-1, with a tentative D call TRBD1 (6 bases). Germline V gives CDR1 SNHLY, CDR2 FYNNEI. V dropped 6 bases and J dropped 0 bases, with 8 bases sitting between them. The CDR3 totals 13 residues.